Below, one TCR beta chain is given with its context. This specimen belongs to a study of blood T cell repertoires in COVID-19. Study in general: Nucleic acid was either cDNA or gDNA, and it came from T cells, B-cell-depleted T cells, or PBMCs.

The CDR3 covers 14 residues. V dropped 3 bases and J dropped 7 bases, with 16 bases sitting between them. Germline assignment: CDR1 MNHEY and CDR2 SMNVEV (reference sequence). In the original processing: Estimated nucleated cell counts came from reference gene primer amplification. Assay: immunoSEQ multiplex PCR; the TCRdb copy retains only in-frame clones and omits some. That table gives V, J and clone size, and the DNA gave D and trimming. The table shows around 140,000 clones, with around 89% occurring only once. The TCR was taken from a man aged 18 to 30 with COVID-19, enrolled during active disease. Sequencing input: peripheral blood. The chain couples TRBV27 to TRBJ2-7, with D maybe TRBD2 (5 bases). In nucleotides, the CDR3 is TGTGCCAGCAGTTTCGCGGGTCCGAAGAGTGAGCAGTACTTC. It is translated as CASSFAGPKSEQYF.